This T cell receptor (beta chain) came from a study of T cell repertoires in cytomegalovirus infection. TCRdb itself ran the reads through MiXCR, one entry per CDR3 protein. The data show under 40,000 distinct CDR3 sequences, roughly 54% seen once. The CDR3 is 16 amino acids. Per germline, CDR1 SGHVS and CDR2 FQNEAQ. The trim removed 2 bases at V and 6 bases at J, leaving 9 bases unmatched. This clonotype has only a few counts. What it binds is not known. This specimen consisted of CD8+ T cells from cultured PBMCs, obtained from culture after CMV antigen stimulation. This clonotype was sampled from a human donor in good health (CMV status not recorded). Some clones in this sample may be carry-over from other donors' samples. The chain has TRBV7-8 and TRBJ1-5, with 8 bases identical to TRBD1. CDR3 sequence reads: CASSLPAWTGPQPQHF. CDR3 DNA: TGTGCCAGCAGCTTACCAGCGTGGACAGGGCCTCAGCCCCAGCATTTT.